One sample yielded the 5 T cell receptor beta chains listed below, sequenced in a study of tumor-infiltrating lymphocytes in localized non-small cell lung cancer. Libraries were prepared by immunoSEQ multiplex PCR; TCRdb keeps only in-frame clonotypes and omits some of them. The sample has roughly 6,900 clones; roughly 71% are singletons. Sequencing was carried out using lung tumor tissue. These receptors were obtained from a human donor with non-small cell lung cancer.

This clone was seen only once. The rearrangement uses TRBV7-6 and TRBJ2-2; TRBD1 aligns across 7 bases. The V gene end was trimmed by 5 bases and the J gene end by 3 bases; junction bases not matched to a gene: 6. Germline V lookup: CDR1 SGHVS, CDR2 FNYEAQ. The CDR3 runs to 15 residues. The CDR3 protein is CASSPKDRYTGELFF. DNA for the CDR3: TGTGCCAGCAGCCCCAAGGACAGGTACACCGGGGAGCTGTTTTTT.

This sequence joins TRBV6-5 and TRBJ1-5; a weak D match, TRBD1 (6 bases). Germline values: CDR1 MNHEY, CDR2 SVGAGI. V lost 2 bases and J 1 base, leaving 9 bases between the germline ends. The CDR3 has 15 amino acids. DNA for the CDR3: TGTGCCAGCAGTTACGGGAGGGGGAGCAATCAGCCCCAGCATTTT. As protein: CASSYGRGSNQPQHF.

V usage is TRBV7-9 and J usage is TRBJ2-7; possible D gene TRBD1, 5 bases. CDR1 and CDR2 (germline): SEHNR, FQNEAQ (reference sequence). V gave up 4 bases and J gave up 4 bases, with 17 bases separating them. The CDR3 loop spans 15 amino acids. The CDR3 sequence: CASSSLRGFGYEQYF. The CDR3 DNA reads as TGTGCCAGCAGCTCGTTAAGGGGATTTGGGTACGAGCAGTACTTC.

This chain uses TRBV15 with TRBJ2-7; perhaps TRBD1 as D (5 bases). Trimming removed 3 bases at V and 3 bases at J, with 12 bases between. The CDR3 runs 14 residues. Germline V gene lookup returns CDR1 LNHNV and CDR2 YYDKDF (reference sequence). In nucleotides, the CDR3 is TGTGCCACCAGCAGGCAGTTCAGGGACTACGAGCAGTACTTC. Amino acids: CATSRQFRDYEQYF. Full variable domain (outside the CDR3, taken from reference TRBV15 and TRBJ2-7): DAMVIQNPRYQVTQFGKPVTLSCSQTLNHNVMYWYQQKSSQAPKLLFHYYDKDFNNEADTPDNFQSRRPNTSFCFLDIRSPGLGDTAMYLCATSRQFRDYEQYFGPGTRLTVT.

The chain uses TRBV2 and TRBJ2-1; D remains unclear. With 0 bases removed from V and 0 bases from J, the gap between germline ends came to 12 bases. The V gene's germline CDR1 is SNHLY and CDR2 FYNNEI. This CDR3 comprises 17 residues. CDR3 region: CASSEASGTNSYNEQFF. DNA for the CDR3: TGTGCCAGCAGTGAAGCGTCTGGAACTAACTCCTACAATGAGCAGTTCTTC.